These T cell receptor beta chains were read from a single sample in a study of CD8+CD57+ T cells in acquired aplastic anemia. Using its own MiXCR run on the reads, TCRdb lists one record per CDR3 protein. The sample has about 270,000 distinct CDR3 sequences, 45% to 70% seen once; the top ten hold 6.5% to 10%. Specimen: sorted CD4+, CD8+, or CD8+CD57+ T cells (not recorded which) from PBMCs. The receptors originated from a human donor with severe aplastic anemia or a healthy control (not recorded which). Each CDR3 is given with its conserved first and last residue. The D gene is left open where the match is weak. Expanded clones are given a class, and other clones once, few, many or no size at all.

v_call	clone_size	d_call	j_call	cdr3_aa	cdr3_nt
TRBV30	few	.	TRBJ1-2	CAWSGGGLLRGDTF	TGTGCCTGGAGTGGCGGAGGATTACTTCGGGGCGACACCTTC
TRBV20-1	many	.	TRBJ2-7	CSAGAFNYEQYF	TGCAGTGCTGGGGCCTTCAACTACGAGCAGTACTTC
TRBV7-6	.	.	TRBJ1-1	CASSSSSILQGDTEAFF	TGTGCCAGCAGCTCTTCCTCCATCCTTCAAGGGGACACTGAAGCTTTCTTT
TRBV7-8	.	.	TRBJ2-2	CASSLRGVAGELFF	TGTGCCAGCAGCTTGCGCGGGGTGGCCGGGGAGCTGTTTTTT
TRBV14	.	.	TRBJ2-2	CASSQEKSGELFF	TGTGCCAGCAGCCAAGAGAAGAGCGGGGAGCTGTTTTTT
TRBV12-3/TRBV12-4	.	.	TRBJ1-1	CASSSGHAFF	TGTGCCAGCAGTTCGGGGCATGCTTTCTTT
TRBV10-3	once	TRBD1	TRBJ1-1	CAISESGQGSTEAFF	TGTGCCATCAGTGAGTCGGGACAGGGGAGCACTGAAGCTTTCTTT
TRBV2	.	TRBD2	TRBJ2-7	CASSYSGLAGEREQYF	TGTGCCAGCAGTTACTCTGGACTAGCGGGGGAACGTGAGCAGTACTTC
TRBV15	.	.	TRBJ2-1	CATSRDLGDSEQFF	TGTGCCACCAGCAGAGATTTAGGGGACTCGGAGCAGTTCTTC
TRBV20-1	.	.	TRBJ1-2	CSARSVLGIYGYTF	TGCAGTGCTAGATCCGTACTCGGGATCTATGGCTACACCTTC
TRBV10-2	.	TRBD2	TRBJ2-1	CASSESLGLAVYNEQFF	TGCGCCAGCAGTGAGTCGCTGGGACTAGCGGTATACAATGAGCAGTTCTTC
TRBV7-6	many	.	TRBJ2-4	CASSLGPTKNIQYF	TGTGCCAGCAGCTTAGGACCTACCAAAAACATTCAGTACTTC
TRBV9	many	TRBD2	TRBJ2-2	CASSAGGRLSTGELFF	TGTGCCAGCAGCGCGGGGGGACGGCTGAGCACCGGGGAGCTGTTTTTT